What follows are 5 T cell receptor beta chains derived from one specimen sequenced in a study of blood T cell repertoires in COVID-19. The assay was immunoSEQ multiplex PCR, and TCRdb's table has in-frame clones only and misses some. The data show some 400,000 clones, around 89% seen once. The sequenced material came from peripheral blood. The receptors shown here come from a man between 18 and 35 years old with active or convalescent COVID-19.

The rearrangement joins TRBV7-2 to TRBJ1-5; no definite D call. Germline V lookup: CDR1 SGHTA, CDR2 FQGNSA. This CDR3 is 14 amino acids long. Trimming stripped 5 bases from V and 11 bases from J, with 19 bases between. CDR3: CASSPGEGGEAQHF. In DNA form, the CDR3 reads TGTGCCAGCAGCCCCGGGGAAGGCGGTGAGGCCCAGCATTTT.

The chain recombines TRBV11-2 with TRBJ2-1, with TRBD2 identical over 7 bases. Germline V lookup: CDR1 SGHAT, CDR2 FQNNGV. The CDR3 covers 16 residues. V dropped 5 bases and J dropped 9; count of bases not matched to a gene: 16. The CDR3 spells CASSLNSAGVRIEQFF. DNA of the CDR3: TGTGCCAGCAGCCTAAATTCGGCGGGGGTCCGGATTGAGCAGTTCTTC.

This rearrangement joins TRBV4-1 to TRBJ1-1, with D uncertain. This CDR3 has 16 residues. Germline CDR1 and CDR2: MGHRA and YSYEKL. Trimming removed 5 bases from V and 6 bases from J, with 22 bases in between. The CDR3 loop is CASSTVAGAASPEAFF. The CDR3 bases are TGCGCCAGCAGCACCGTCGCGGGAGCGGCCTCCCCTGAAGCTTTCTTT.

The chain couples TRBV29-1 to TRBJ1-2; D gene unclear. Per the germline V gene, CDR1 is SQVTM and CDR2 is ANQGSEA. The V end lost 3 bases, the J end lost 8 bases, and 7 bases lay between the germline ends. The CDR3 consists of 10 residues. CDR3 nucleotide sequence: TGCAGCGTTGAGGAGGGAGGCTACACCTTC. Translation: CSVEEGGYTF.

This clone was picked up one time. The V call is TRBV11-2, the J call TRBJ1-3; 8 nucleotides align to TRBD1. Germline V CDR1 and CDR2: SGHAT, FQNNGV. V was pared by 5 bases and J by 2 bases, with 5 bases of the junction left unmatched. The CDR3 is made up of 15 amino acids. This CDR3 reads CASSLDRGPGNTIYF. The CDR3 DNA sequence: TGTGCCAGCAGCCTCGACAGGGGACCTGGAAACACCATATATTTT.